The 5 T cell receptor beta chains reported below all come from one sample, sequenced in a study of T cell responses to AZD1222 COVID-19 vaccine. Method: immunoSEQ multiplex PCR; TCRdb's copy keeps in-frame clones and lacks some. The sample holds about 120,000 clones, about four fifths seen once. Specimen: peripheral blood, collected on day 0 of AZD1222 vaccination. The receptors originated from an adult in good health.

This chain connects TRBV7-2 to TRBJ1-3; D gene uncertain. This CDR3 comprises 15 residues. Germline CDR1 and CDR2: SGHTA and FQGNSA. V dropped 0 bases and J dropped 4 bases, with 10 bases sitting between them. In nucleotides, the CDR3 is TGTGCCAGCAGCTTAGCGCTAAGCGGGGGAAACACCATATATTTT. Its translation: CASSLALSGGNTIYF.

V and J are TRBV7-2 and TRBJ1-6; D not resolved. Deletions cut 7 bases from V and 6 bases from J, with 10 bases between. Germline-derived CDR1 and CDR2 are SGHTA and FQGNSA. The length of the CDR3 is 13 residues. CDR3 in amino acids: CASTLGGNSPLHF. The CDR3 DNA reads as TGTGCCAGCACCCTCGGTGGTAATTCACCCCTCCACTTT.

The V gene is TRBV5-6, the J gene TRBJ1-3; 7 nucleotides line up with TRBD1. Germline V lookup: CDR1 SGHDT, CDR2 YYEEEE. Trimming removed 2 bases from V and 4 bases from J; junction bases left unmatched: 9. The CDR3 is 16 residues long. The CDR3 sequence: CASSFGGRGSGNTIYF. DNA of the CDR3: TGTGCCAGCAGCTTCGGTGGCAGGGGGTCCGGAAACACCATATATTTT.

The chain recombines TRBV7-2 with TRBJ1-4; D remains ambiguous. Germline V CDR1 and CDR2: SGHTA, FQGNSA. With 2 bases removed from V and 7 bases from J, the gap between germline ends came to 8 bases. This CDR3 is built from 13 residues. CDR3 coding DNA: TGTGCCAGCAGCTTACGTACATTTGAAAAACTGTTTTTT. Translated, it gives CASSLRTFEKLFF.

V and J are TRBV28 and TRBJ1-2; weak D call: TRBD1 (6 bases). CDR1 MDHEN and CDR2 SYDVKM come from the germline V gene. This CDR3 comprises 16 residues. V shed 3 bases and J shed 4 bases, with 18 bases lying between them. CDR3 residues: CASSLGGAGASYGYTF. The DNA of the CDR3 is TGTGCCAGCAGTTTGGGAGGGGCAGGGGCCTCCTATGGCTACACCTTC.